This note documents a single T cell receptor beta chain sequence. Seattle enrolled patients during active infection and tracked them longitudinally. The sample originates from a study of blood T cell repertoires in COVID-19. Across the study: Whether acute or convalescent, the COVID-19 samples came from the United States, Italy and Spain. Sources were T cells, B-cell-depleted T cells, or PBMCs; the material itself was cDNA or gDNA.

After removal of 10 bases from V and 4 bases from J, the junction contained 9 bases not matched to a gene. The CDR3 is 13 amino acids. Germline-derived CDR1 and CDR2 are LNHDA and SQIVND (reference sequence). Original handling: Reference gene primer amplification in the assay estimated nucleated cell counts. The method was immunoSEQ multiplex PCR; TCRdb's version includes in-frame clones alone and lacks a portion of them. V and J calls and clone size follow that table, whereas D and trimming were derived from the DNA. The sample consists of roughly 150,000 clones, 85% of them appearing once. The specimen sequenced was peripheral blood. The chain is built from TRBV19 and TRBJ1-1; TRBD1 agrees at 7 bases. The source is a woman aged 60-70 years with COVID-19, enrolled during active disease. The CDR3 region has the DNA TGTGCCACCTCGGCACAGGGGTCCACTGAAGCTTTCTTT. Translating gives CATSAQGSTEAFF.